This TCR beta chain derives from a study of blood T cell repertoires in COVID-19. Overall study context: T cells, B-cell-depleted T cells, or PBMCs supplied cDNA or gDNA.

The germline gives CDR1 MNHEY, CDR2 SVGEGT. CDR3 length: 14 residues. The germline V and J ends were trimmed by 0 bases and 6 bases, with 11 bases remaining between them. Authors' processing steps: The assay estimated nucleated cells by amplifying reference gene primers. Profiled with immunoSEQ multiplex PCR; TCRdb holds only in-frame clones, not every one. The V and J calls and clone size come from that table; D and trimming were worked out from the DNA. The sample lists 65,000 to 80,000 clones, roughly four fifths occurring once. This receptor was taken from a human donor in a cohort sampled during active COVID-19. The sample consisted of peripheral blood. This chain joins TRBV6-2 or TRBV6-3 and TRBJ1-2; perhaps TRBD1 as D (5 bases). The CDR3 reads CASSYSQGSDGYTF. The CDR3 DNA reads TGTGCCAGCAGTTACTCCCAGGGCAGCGATGGCTACACCTTC.